One sample yielded the 17 T cell receptor beta chains listed below, sequenced in a study of blood T cell repertoires in COVID-19. Sequencing was performed with immunoSEQ multiplex PCR; in TCRdb, only in-frame clones are kept and a portion is missing. This repertoire shows roughly 150,000 clones, around 74% found once; its top ten account for around 2.7%. Sample: peripheral blood. These TCRs come from a man aged 70-80 years with acute or convalescent COVID-19.

V usage is TRBV15 and J usage is TRBJ1-5; D unresolved. The germline V and J ends were trimmed by 0 bases and 1 base, with 7 bases remaining between them. CDR1 and CDR2 (germline): LNHNV, YYDKDF (reference sequence). The CDR3 runs 15 residues. The CDR3 DNA reads TGTGCCACCAGCAGAGATTCGACAAGCAATCAGCCCCAGCATTTT. This encodes CATSRDSTSNQPQHF.

The chain uses TRBV10-3 and TRBJ2-3; tentatively, D is TRBD2 (5 bases). The length of the CDR3 is 13 residues. Germline V gene lookup returns CDR1 ENHRY and CDR2 SYGVKD. V was clipped by 8 bases and J by 1 base, with 10 bases between them. The CDR3 coding sequence is TGTGCCATCCGACCGGAGGGCACAGATACGCAGTATTTT. This codes for CAIRPEGTDTQYF.

This clone appeared once. The chain is built from TRBV14 and TRBJ1-3; D gene uncertain. The CDR3 totals 15 residues. V lost 1 base, J lost 2 bases, and 9 bases lay in between. Germline lookup yields CDR1 SGHDN and CDR2 FVKESK. The CDR3 is CASSQVNSPGNTIYF. The CDR3 nucleotides read TGTGCCAGCAGCCAAGTTAACAGCCCTGGAAACACCATATATTTT.

The chain has TRBV28 and TRBJ1-1; D possibly corresponds to TRBD1 (6 bases). The CDR3 sequence is 11 residues long. Germline assignment: CDR1 MDHEN and CDR2 SYDVKM. V was cut by 7 bases and J by 4 bases, with 7 bases left in between. For the CDR3, the DNA is TGTGCCAGCATAGGGGGCACTGAAGCTTTCTTT. Translated, it gives CASIGGTEAFF.

Here the CDR3 DNA reads TGCAGCGTTGAAGAGGGGCTCGGGACAGGGAGTGACTATGGCTACACCTTC. Translation gives CSVEEGLGTGSDYGYTF. This chain links TRBV29-1 with TRBJ1-2; 9 bases line up with TRBD1. Germline CDR1 SQVTM, CDR2 ANQGSEA. V lost 0 bases, J lost 3 bases, and 11 bases stayed unmatched. The CDR3 consists of 17 residues.

V gene TRBV25-1 combines with J gene TRBJ1-1, with 8 bases matching TRBD1. Germline trimming cut 4 bases from V and 1 base from J; bases unmatched to any gene: 2. CDR3 size: 14 residues. The V gene's germline CDR1 is MGHDK and CDR2 SYGVNS. The CDR3 nucleotides are TGTGCCAGCAGTGGACAGGGGCCGAACACTGAAGCTTTCTTT. Protein: CASSGQGPNTEAFF.

This chain links TRBV12-3 or TRBV12-4 with TRBJ2-1; TRBD2 aligns across 13 bases. Trimming removed 0 bases from V and 16 bases from J; junction bases left unmatched: 3. This CDR3 comprises 13 residues. This CDR3 reads CASSLARTSGRFF. CDR3 nucleotide sequence: TGTGCCAGCAGTTTAGCCCGGACTAGCGGGAGATTCTTC.

The rearrangement joins TRBV9 to TRBJ2-2; 16 positions agree with TRBD2. Germline assignment: CDR1 SGDLS and CDR2 YYNGEE. V lost 4 bases and J lost 8; bases outside the gene matches: 11. The CDR3 extends over 18 amino acids. In DNA, the CDR3 is TGTGCCAGCAGCCCGAATCCGGGACTAGCGGGAGGGGCTGGGGAGCTGTTTTTT. Translating gives CASSPNPGLAGGAGELFF.

The V and J genes are TRBV4-2 and TRBJ2-5; tentatively, D is TRBD1 (5 bases). Germline V gives CDR1 LGHNA, CDR2 YNFKEQ. Trimming stripped 0 bases from V and 3 bases from J, with 17 bases between. The CDR3 loop spans 17 amino acids. The CDR3 loop is CASSQDLGRSRKETQYF. DNA for the CDR3: TGTGCCAGCAGCCAAGATTTGGGGCGATCTCGGAAAGAGACCCAGTACTTC.

This chain connects TRBV5-4 to TRBJ1-6; 7 bases are a match to TRBD1. Germline trimming cut 4 bases from V and 15 bases from J; bases unmatched to any gene: 4. The CDR3 is 11 residues long. From germline, CDR1 is SGHNT and CDR2 YYREEE (reference sequence). The CDR3 sequence is CASSGRTGLHF. The CDR3 DNA follows: TGTGCCAGCAGCGGTAGGACAGGCCTCCACTTT.

The J gene is TRBJ1-1, the V gene TRBV7-8, with 8 bases fitting TRBD1. V lost 6 bases and J lost 6; bases outside the gene matches: 9. CDR1 and CDR2 from the germline V gene are SGHVS and FQNEAQ. CDR3 length: 14 amino acids. Written as DNA, the CDR3 is TGTGCCAGCAGGAGACACTCAGGGGGCCCTGAAGCTTTCTTT. This codes for CASRRHSGGPEAFF.

This clone was picked up one time. The chain combines TRBV27 with TRBJ2-7, with 8 bases fitting TRBD2. V gave up 4 bases and J gave up 0 bases; unmatched junction bases: 5. The germline V gene has CDR1 MNHEY and CDR2 SMNVEV (reference sequence). This CDR3 region has 15 residues. This CDR3 reads CASSSRREASYEQYF. DNA for the CDR3: TGTGCCAGCAGTTCAAGGCGGGAGGCCTCCTACGAGCAGTACTTC.

This clone was picked up one time. The V gene is TRBV10-3, the J gene TRBJ1-2; the match to TRBD1 covers 8 bases. Germline assignment: CDR1 ENHRY and CDR2 SYGVKD. This CDR3 spans 15 amino acids. The V gene end was trimmed by 2 bases and the J gene end by 2 bases; junction bases not matched to a gene: 4. Here the CDR3 reads CAISENYRGNYGYTF. The CDR3 nucleotides read TGTGCCATCAGTGAGAACTACAGGGGGAACTATGGCTACACCTTC.

V gene TRBV6-6 combines with J gene TRBJ2-7; possible D gene TRBD1, 6 bases. The CDR3 consists of 13 residues. Germline assignment: CDR1 MNHNY and CDR2 SVGAGI (reference sequence). Trimming took off 6 bases at V and 2 bases at J, with 11 bases between the two ends. In DNA, the CDR3 is TGTGCCAGCAGACATGGGACACCCTACGAGCAGTACTTC. It is translated as CASRHGTPYEQYF.

The V gene is TRBV4-3, the J gene TRBJ1-2; 9 bases align to TRBD1. The J segment lost 3 bases and the V segment lost 1 base, leaving 18 bases of the junction unmatched. This CDR3 comprises 20 residues. CDR1 LGHNA and CDR2 YSLEER come from the germline V gene. This chain's CDR3 is CASSQVGQGQGILSYYGYTF. In nucleotides, the CDR3 is TGCGCCAGCAGCCAAGTTGGCCAGGGACAGGGAATATTGTCGTACTATGGCTACACCTTC.

The chain has TRBV5-1 and TRBJ1-1, with 9 bases fitting TRBD1. The J segment lost 0 bases and the V segment lost 4 bases, leaving 1 base of the junction unmatched. Germline V lookup: CDR1 SGHRS, CDR2 YFSETQ. The CDR3 totals 14 residues. In DNA form, the CDR3 reads TGCGCCAGCAGCGGGACAGGGATGAACACTGAAGCTTTCTTT. Protein product: CASSGTGMNTEAFF.

The CDR3 loop reads CSVRVLNTEAFF. The CDR3 DNA sequence: TGCAGCGTTCGGGTCTTGAACACTGAAGCTTTCTTT. V and J are TRBV29-1 and TRBJ1-1, with unresolved D. V lost 5 bases to trimming and J lost 0 bases, with 7 bases between them. Germline CDR1 reads SQVTM; CDR2 reads ANQGSEA. CDR3 length: 12 residues.